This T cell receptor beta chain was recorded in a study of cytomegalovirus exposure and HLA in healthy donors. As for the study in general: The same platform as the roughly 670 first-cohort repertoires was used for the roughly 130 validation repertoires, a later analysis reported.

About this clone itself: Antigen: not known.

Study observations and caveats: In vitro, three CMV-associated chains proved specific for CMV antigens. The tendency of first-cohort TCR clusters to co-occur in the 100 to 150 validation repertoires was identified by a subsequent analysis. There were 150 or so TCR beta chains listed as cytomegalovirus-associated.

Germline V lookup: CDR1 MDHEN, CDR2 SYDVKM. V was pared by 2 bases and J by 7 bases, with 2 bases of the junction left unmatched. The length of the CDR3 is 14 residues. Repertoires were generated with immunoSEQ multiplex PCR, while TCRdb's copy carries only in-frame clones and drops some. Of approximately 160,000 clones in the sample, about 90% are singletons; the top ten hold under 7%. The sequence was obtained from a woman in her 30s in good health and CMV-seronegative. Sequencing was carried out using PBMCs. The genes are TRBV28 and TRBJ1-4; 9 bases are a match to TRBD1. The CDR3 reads CASSLGTGTEKLFF. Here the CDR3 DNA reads TGTGCCAGCAGTTTAGGGACAGGGACTGAAAAACTGTTTTTT.